This T cell receptor beta chain appears in the sequencing data of a study of blood T cell repertoires in COVID-19 (dated by TCRdb to the early 2020s). Some background on the complete study: Samples covering the acute and convalescent phases of COVID-19 were provided by collaborators in the United States, Italy and Spain. Subjects who had been exposed to COVID-19, were actively infected with it, or had recovered from it provided the deeply sampled blood TCRbeta repertoires that made up the dataset. The material from the prospective study consisted of cDNA or gDNA derived from T cells, B-cell-depleted T cells, or PBMCs. Where available, HLA class I and class II types were obtained from metadata supplied by the sample provider rather than from assay-based typing. The sample metadata nearly always contained a de-identified subject ID, COVID-19 status, age in years and sex. The repertoires were made available in a free public database intended to serve as a resource for research on the immune response to SARS-CoV-2. Samples came from the ongoing ImmuneRACE study (first 160 participants) plus 1,254 subjects from 6 global collaborators. Study-wide conclusions, independent of this receptor: How much clinical and demographic metadata was included differed by source and by participant, and the metadata was provided uncurated.

TCRbeta CDR3 regions were amplified from genomic DNA using the immunoSEQ Assay, a bias-controlled multiplex PCR. Processing in the source paper ran as follows. The number of nucleated cells in each sample was estimated from the amplification of reference gene primers within the assay. To quantify the absolute abundance of each unique TCRbeta CDR3 rearrangement, sequence reads were collapsed and filtered. Productive Simpson clonality was computed per sample as the square root of Simpson's diversity index over productive rearrangements. The table comes from immuneACCESS by way of TCRdb, which keeps in-frame sequences with V and J called. Part of the clones is missing from these tables; in studies checked, under half for an unresolved V gene and the rest for unknown reasons. The DNA gave D and trimming, while V, J and clone size come from that table. In this sample the table shows 300,000 to 350,000 clones, about nine tenths of which occur a single time. Clones ranked in the top ten supply roughly 2.9% of the sample.

At one collaborating source in Seattle, patients were enrolled during active infection and were followed longitudinally through the course of disease. Collaborating institutions collected whole blood in K2EDTA tubes following their own protocols. For TCRbeta analysis, collaborators shipped samples in one of three forms: frozen whole blood, isolated PBMCs, or DNA extracted from either of those sample types. Details on this clone: There is no known antigen for this receptor. No per-base quality is available; no much larger clone lies one base away.

The receptor comes from a woman aged 25 to 39 with COVID-19, enrolled during active disease. Sequences were obtained from peripheral blood.

CDR3 protein: CASSIGSLDTLGYRGADNEQFF. The bases read TGTGCCAGTAGTATAGGGTCACTGGATACATTAGGGTACAGGGGTGCCGACAATGAGCAGTTCTTC. This sequence uses TRBV19 and TRBJ2-1; the junction holds 7 bases that match TRBD1. The CDR3 has 22 amino acids, counting the end cysteine and phenylalanine. The CDR3 DNA has 66 bases and is translated from base 1. The germline V gene (reference sequence) provides CDR1 LNHDA and CDR2 SQIVND. The germline V end is reduced by 1 base and the J end by 5 bases; junction bases left unmatched: 26.